The entry below describes one TCR beta chain. What antigen it recognizes has not been identified. No per-base quality is available; no much larger clone lies one base away. The immunoSEQ Assay, a bias-controlled multiplex PCR, was used to amplify TCRbeta CDR3 regions from genomic DNA. Regarding the original processing steps: The number of nucleated cells in each sample was estimated from the amplification of reference gene primers within the assay. To quantify the absolute abundance of each unique TCRbeta CDR3 rearrangement, sequence reads were collapsed and filtered. For each sample, productive Simpson clonality was calculated by taking the square root of Simpson's diversity index across productive rearrangements. Not all clones reach the TCRdb copy of this immuneACCESS table, which keeps in-frame sequences only. Checked studies attribute under half of the gap to unresolved V genes and leave the rest unexplained. That table supplies the V and J calls and clone size; D and trimming were determined from the DNA. Across this sample there are approximately 240,000 clones, with 75% to 90% seen only once. 3.5% of the sample goes to the ten largest clones.

These data originate in a study of blood T cell repertoires in COVID-19 (dated by TCRdb to between 2020 and 2021). Background for the entire study: Samples covering the acute and convalescent phases of COVID-19 were provided by collaborators in the United States, Italy and Spain. The prospective study material was composed of cDNA or gDNA derived from T cells, B-cell-depleted T cells, or PBMCs. Deeply sampled blood TCRbeta repertoires from subjects exposed to, actively infected with, or recovered from COVID-19 were included in the dataset. A freely available public database, intended as a resource for researchers studying the immune response to SARS-CoV-2, is where the repertoires were released. Samples came from the ongoing ImmuneRACE study (first 160 participants) plus 1,254 subjects from 6 global collaborators. The sample metadata nearly always contained a de-identified subject ID, COVID-19 status, age in years and sex. Where HLA class I and class II types were available, the types were taken from metadata supplied by the sample provider, not from assay-based typing.

Summary of the overall study and its limitations: Clinical and demographic metadata were provided uncurated, with the amount varying by source and participant.

Enrolling through a virtual design, the prospective study's participants ranged in age from roughly 18 to 89 years and lived across roughly 24 United States geographic areas. To assign participants to cohorts, the prospective study relied on clinical history that participants themselves reported in a screening survey and a study questionnaire. In the prospective study, whole blood, serum and a nasopharyngeal or oropharyngeal swab were collected from each participant by mobile phlebotomists. Over a roughly two-month period, participants in the prospective study had the option of providing additional blood draws and questionnaires. Prospective study blood samples were shipped either frozen or at room temperature before DNA extraction. The specimen sequenced was PBMCs or T cells enriched from blood (not recorded which). The sequence was collected from a woman aged 18-29 years in a cohort exposed to, infected with or recovered from COVID-19 (not recorded which).

The CDR3 is CASSLTGVNEKLFF. The DNA sequence is as follows: TGCGCCAGCAGCCTGACAGGGGTTAATGAAAAACTGTTTTTT. The V and J segments used are TRBV5-1 and TRBJ1-4; 8 bases in between match TRBD1. CDR1 SGHRS and CDR2 YFSETQ were looked up in the germline V gene. Clipping removes 4 bases from V and 4 bases from J, with 3 as the unmatched junction base count. From cysteine to phenylalanine, the CDR3 is 14 amino acids long. Of the read, only the CDR3 DNA is kept; its 42 bases are in frame from base 1.